The 6 T cell receptor beta chains listed next were all sequenced from one sample in a study of blood T cell repertoires in COVID-19. Some clones are missing from TCRdb's copy, which holds only in-frame ones; the method was immunoSEQ multiplex PCR. The sample has 470,000 or so clones; 70% to 90% are singletons. The specimen was PBMCs or T cells enriched from blood (not recorded which). The receptors were sampled from a woman in her late teens or twenties with acute COVID-19.

The rearrangement uses TRBV19 and TRBJ1-2, with D maybe TRBD1 (6 bases). The CDR3 length is 14 residues. Germline-derived CDR1 and CDR2 are LNHDA and SQIVND (reference sequence). The V end lost 5 bases, the J end lost 3 bases, and 13 bases lay between the germline ends. The CDR3 DNA reads TGTGCCAGTAGTGTGCAGGGGTTTGACTATGGCTACACCTTC. Residues: CASSVQGFDYGYTF.

The CDR3 sequence is CASSSGVIHEQFF. In nucleotides, the CDR3 is TGTGCCAGTAGTTCAGGGGTAATCCATGAGCAGTTCTTC. V usage is TRBV19 and J usage is TRBJ2-1; TRBD1 is a possible D gene (6 bases). V was clipped by 5 bases and J by 8 bases, with 13 bases between them. This CDR3 contains 13 residues. Germline-derived CDR1 and CDR2 are LNHDA and SQIVND (reference sequence).

The V gene is TRBV18, the J gene TRBJ2-7; tentatively, D is TRBD1 (5 bases). The CDR3 loop spans 12 amino acids. Per germline, CDR1 KGHSH and CDR2 LQKENI. V dropped 5 bases and J dropped 6 bases, with 11 bases sitting between them. The CDR3 here is CASSARESEQYF. The CDR3 nucleotides are TGTGCCAGCTCAGCCAGGGAATCCGAGCAGTACTTC. Full variable domain (missing parts from reference TRBV18 and TRBJ2-7): NAGVMQNPRHLVRRRGQEARLRCSPMKGHSHVYWYRQLPEEGLKFMVYLQKENIIDESGMPKERFSAEFPKEGPSILRIQQVVRGDSAAYFCASSARESEQYFGPGTRLTVT.

The V call is TRBV19, the J call TRBJ2-5; TRBD1 matches 8 bases. The length of the CDR3 is 16 residues. The J segment lost 1 base and the V segment lost 4 bases, leaving 8 bases of the junction unmatched. The germline V gene encodes CDR1 LNHDA and CDR2 SQIVND (reference sequence). In nucleotides, the CDR3 is TGTGCCAGTAGTAAATCGACAGGGGCTCTCCAAGAGACCCAGTACTTC. This gives the protein CASSKSTGALQETQYF.

This clone appeared a single time. The chain joins TRBV19 to TRBJ2-1; 8 nucleotides agree with TRBD2. The germline CDR1 and CDR2 sequences are LNHDA and SQIVND (reference sequence). The ends lost 5 bases at V and 5 bases at J; junction bases unmatched: 8. The CDR3 covers 15 residues. CDR3 DNA: TGTGCCAGTAGTCTGATTAGCGGGGATAACAATGAGCAGTTCTTC. Translation gives CASSLISGDNNEQFF.

The rearrangement links TRBV27 to TRBJ1-1; 8 positions agree with TRBD1. Germline CDR1 is MNHEY and CDR2 is SMNVEV (reference sequence). The junction had 10 bases not matched to a gene; V was cut back by 6 bases and J by 10 bases. The CDR3 has 13 residues. CDR3 sequence reads: CASSPRGDRGAFF. Written as DNA, the CDR3 is TGTGCCAGCAGCCCAAGGGGAGACAGGGGAGCTTTCTTT.